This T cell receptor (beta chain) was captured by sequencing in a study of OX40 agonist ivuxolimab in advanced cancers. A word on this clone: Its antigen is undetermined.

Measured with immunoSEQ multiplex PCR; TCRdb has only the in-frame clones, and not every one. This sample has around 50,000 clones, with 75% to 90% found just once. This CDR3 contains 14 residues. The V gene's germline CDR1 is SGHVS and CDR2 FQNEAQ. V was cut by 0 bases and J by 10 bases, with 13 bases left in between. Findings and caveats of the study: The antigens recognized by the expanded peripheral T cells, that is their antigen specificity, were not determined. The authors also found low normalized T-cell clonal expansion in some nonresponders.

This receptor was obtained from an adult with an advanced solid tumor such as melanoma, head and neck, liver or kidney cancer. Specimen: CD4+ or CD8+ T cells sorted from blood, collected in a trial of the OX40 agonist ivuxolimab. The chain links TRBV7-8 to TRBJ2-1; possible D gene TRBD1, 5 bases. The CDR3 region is CASSLAGARREQFF. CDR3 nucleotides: TGTGCCAGCAGCTTAGCAGGGGCGAGAAGAGAGCAGTTCTTC.